One sample yielded the 26 T cell receptor beta chains listed below, sequenced in a study of shared clonotypes between healthy human individuals. Libraries were prepared by immunoSEQ multiplex PCR; TCRdb keeps only in-frame clonotypes and omits some of them. The top ten clones hold under 30% of a sample with hundreds of thousands of clones, around 92% of them seen once. CD45RO-negative, CCR7-positively selected cells formed the naive CD8 fraction, excluding terminally differentiated effector memory CD45RA+ cells. The specimen sequenced was naive CD8+ T cells sorted from blood. The receptor source for this set is a man younger than 45 in good health.

V is TRBV7-8 and J is TRBJ1-3; 8 bases map to TRBD1. Germline CDR1 reads SGHVS; CDR2 reads FQNEAQ. The CDR3 covers 16 residues. After removal of 4 bases from V and 0 bases from J, the junction contained 5 bases not matched to a gene. CDR3: CASSSTGANSGNTIYF. The CDR3 DNA is TGTGCCAGCAGCTCGACAGGGGCGAACTCTGGAAACACCATATATTTT.

This sequence joins TRBV19 and TRBJ2-5; 9 bases fit TRBD1. The CDR3 is made up of 16 amino acids. With 8 bases clipped from V and 3 bases from J, the junction kept 13 bases outside the gene matches. The germline V gene has CDR1 LNHDA and CDR2 SQIVND (reference sequence). This CDR3 is CASGRTGGYLEETQYF. DNA for the CDR3: TGTGCCAGTGGTCGAACAGGGGGCTATTTGGAAGAGACCCAGTACTTC.

The chain uses TRBV30 and TRBJ1-5, with TRBD1 matching over 10 bases. The germline CDR1 and CDR2 sequences are GTSNPN and SVGIG (reference sequence). This CDR3 has 13 amino acids. J was trimmed by 5 bases and V by 4 bases; bases with no gene match: 2. The CDR3 nucleotides read TGTGCCTGGACCGGACAGGGGGATCAGCCCCAGCATTTT. It translates to CAWTGQGDQPQHF.

This chain links TRBV29-1 with TRBJ2-1; TRBD2 matches 12 bases. V was clipped by 7 bases and J by 6 bases; unmatched bases: 4. The V gene's germline CDR1 is SQVTM and CDR2 ANQGSEA. CDR3 length: 13 residues. CDR3: CSDRTSGTNEQFF. The CDR3 DNA is TGCAGCGACAGGACTAGCGGGACCAATGAGCAGTTCTTC.

The gene calls are TRBV27 and TRBJ2-2; the D gene is possibly TRBD2 (5 bases). Between the trimmed V and J ends, which lost 5 bases and 4 bases, there was a span of 14 bases. This CDR3 is 15 amino acids long. The germline V gene encodes CDR1 MNHEY and CDR2 SMNVEV (reference sequence). CDR3 sequence reads: CASSTGPAGTGELFF. CDR3 DNA sequence: TGTGCCAGCAGTACCGGCCCGGCGGGCACCGGGGAGCTGTTTTTT.

The chain recombines TRBV27 with TRBJ2-1; 8 bases align to TRBD2. Trimming at V came to 8 bases and at J to 9 bases, leaving 12 bases not matched to a gene. Germline CDR1 reads MNHEY; CDR2 reads SMNVEV (reference sequence). The CDR3 length is 14 residues. The CDR3 loop is CASAQAGVRSEQFF. CDR3 nucleotides: TGTGCCAGCGCACAAGCGGGAGTAAGGAGTGAGCAGTTCTTC.

The CDR3 reads CASSLGWGRREGQETQYF. CDR3 nucleotide sequence: TGTGCCAGCAGCTTAGGGTGGGGACGGAGGGAAGGCCAAGAGACCCAGTACTTC. V gene TRBV7-9 combines with J gene TRBJ2-5; tentative D call: TRBD2 (6 bases). Deletions cut 1 base from V and 1 base from J, with 19 bases between. The CDR3 contains 18 residues. The germline CDR1 and CDR2 sequences are SEHNR and FQNEAQ (reference sequence).

V is TRBV27 and J is TRBJ2-1; 11 bases are a match to TRBD2. Germline lookup yields CDR1 MNHEY and CDR2 SMNVEV (reference sequence). V shed 1 base, J shed 7 bases, and the junction held 9 bases outside the gene matches. The CDR3 loop spans 17 amino acids. The CDR3 here is CASSLLATSGSSNEQFF. In DNA, the CDR3 is TGTGCCAGCAGTTTATTGGCTACTAGCGGGAGTTCTAATGAGCAGTTCTTC.

The chain carries TRBV5-1 and TRBJ2-5; 8 bases map to TRBD1. The V segment lost 0 bases and the J segment 2 bases; nucleotides outside the gene matches: 9. The CDR3 loop spans 17 amino acids. Looked up from germline, CDR1 is SGHRS and CDR2 is YFSETQ. The CDR3 DNA sequence: TGCGCCAGCAGCTTGGGGGAAACAGGGGGACCTCAAGAGACCCAGTACTTC. Translating gives CASSLGETGGPQETQYF.

V and J are TRBV11-2 and TRBJ2-7; D gene unclear. In germline, CDR1 is SGHAT, CDR2 FQNNGV. V was trimmed by 1 base and J by 3 bases, leaving 10 bases between them. The CDR3 length is 14 residues. CDR3 DNA: TGTGCCAGCAGCTTAGTTCCCGGCGGCTACGAGCAGTACTTC. Protein product: CASSLVPGGYEQYF.

Worth noting for this clone: Other DNA sequences in the same sample also yield this CDR3. V usage is TRBV27 and J usage is TRBJ2-7, with D tentatively TRBD1 (6 bases). Germline V gene sequence: CDR1 MNHEY, CDR2 SMNVEV (reference sequence). The CDR3 consists of 14 residues. Trimming stripped 6 bases from V and 1 base from J, with 13 bases between. The DNA of the CDR3 is TGTGCCAGCAGCTCGTACAGGGTTTCCTACGAGCAGTACTTC. Protein: CASSSYRVSYEQYF.

The gene calls are TRBV15 and TRBJ2-1, with 9 bases aligning to TRBD2. The length of the CDR3 is 16 residues. Trimming removed 1 base from V and 4 bases from J; junction bases left unmatched: 5. Germline V lookup: CDR1 LNHNV, CDR2 YYDKDF (reference sequence). The CDR3 sequence: CATSRVRSGGYNEQFF. DNA of the CDR3: TGTGCCACCAGCAGAGTTCGCAGCGGGGGGTACAATGAGCAGTTCTTC.

The CDR3 coding sequence is TGTGCCACCGTGTTAGAGCAGTACTTC. Translation gives CATVLEQYF. The chain carries TRBV11-2 and TRBJ2-7; D remains unclear. There are 9 residues in the CDR3. Germline V gives CDR1 SGHAT, CDR2 FQNNGV. The V gene lost 10 bases and the J gene lost 7 bases, with 8 bases spanning the gap.

The chain couples TRBV27 to TRBJ1-1; D unresolved. CDR3 length: 13 residues. Deletions cut 3 bases from V and 4 bases from J, with 9 bases between. Germline CDR1 and CDR2: MNHEY and SMNVEV (reference sequence). In DNA form, the CDR3 reads TGTGCCAGCAGTTTTACAACGGCCACTGAAGCTTTCTTT. Amino acids: CASSFTTATEAFF.

This clone appeared a single time. The rearrangement links TRBV5-6 to TRBJ2-3; the match to TRBD2 covers 8 bases. The CDR3 is made up of 14 amino acids. V trimming: 7 bases; J trimming: 4 bases; junction bases outside the gene matches: 8. Germline lookup yields CDR1 SGHDT and CDR2 YYEEEE. CDR3 in DNA: TGTGCCAGCGGCGAGCGGGAGAGTCCAGATACGCAGTATTTT. This encodes CASGERESPDTQYF.

The chain is built from TRBV5-8 and TRBJ2-7; 12 positions match TRBD2. The CDR3 consists of 16 residues. CDR1 SGHTS and CDR2 YDEGEE come from the germline V gene. J lost 0 bases, V lost 9 bases, and 10 bases had no gene match. CDR3 region: CATGLAGPFTSYEQYF. In DNA form, the CDR3 reads TGTGCCACCGGACTAGCGGGACCATTTACCTCCTACGAGCAGTACTTC.

This rearrangement joins TRBV2 to TRBJ2-2; 8 bases line up with TRBD1. Germline CDR1 is SNHLY and CDR2 is FYNNEI. The CDR3 spans 14 residues. Losses at the gene ends were 10 bases for V and 5 bases for J; bases not matched to a gene: 9. The CDR3 sequence is CATMPRGRTGELFF. The DNA for the CDR3 is TGTGCCACCATGCCCAGGGGGCGAACCGGGGAGCTGTTTTTT.

Notes on this clone: A read error may account for a junction end that differs from germline. CDR3: CASSVAVANTGELFF. DNA of the CDR3: TGTGCCAGCAGCGTAGCGGTCGCGAACACCGGGGAGCTGTTTTTT. V gene TRBV7-9 combines with J gene TRBJ2-2; possibly TRBD2 for D (6 bases). The CDR3 consists of 15 residues. Germline CDR1 reads SEHNR; CDR2 reads FQNEAQ (reference sequence). The complete variable domain, with remaining parts taken from reference TRBV7-9 and TRBJ2-2, reads DTGVSQNPRHKITKRGQNVTFRCDPISEHNRLYWYRQTLGQGPEFLTYFQNEAQLEKSRLLSDRFSAERPKGSFSTLEIQRTEQGDSAMYLCASSVAVANTGELFFGEGSRLTVL.

Points on this clone: At one boundary the junction diverges from the germline segment, which might be a read error. The CDR3 protein is CASNLGTDEKLFF. The CDR3 DNA follows: TGTGCCAGCAACTTAGGGACAGATGAAAAACTGTTTTTT. This chain uses TRBV7-9 with TRBJ1-4; 7 nucleotides line up with TRBD1. The CDR3 covers 13 residues. The V gene's germline CDR1 is SEHNR and CDR2 FQNEAQ (reference sequence).

The chain is built from TRBV29-1 and TRBJ2-7; TRBD1 matches 10 bases. Germline assignment: CDR1 SQVTM and CDR2 ANQGSEA. The CDR3 is 14 amino acids. V was pared by 5 bases and J by 1 base, with 5 bases of the junction left unmatched. The CDR3 spells CSVRWDRGSYEQYF. The CDR3 coding sequence is TGCAGCGTTCGTTGGGACAGGGGATCCTACGAGCAGTACTTC.

J is TRBJ2-7 and V is TRBV6-5; 8 nucleotides agree with TRBD1. The CDR3 totals 16 residues. The junction had 6 bases not matched to a gene; V was cut back by 0 bases and J by 2 bases. Per the germline V gene, CDR1 is MNHEY and CDR2 is SVGAGI. The CDR3 protein is CASSYSYPTGAYEQYF. In DNA form, the CDR3 reads TGTGCCAGCAGTTACTCATACCCGACAGGGGCCTACGAGCAGTACTTC.

The chain joins TRBV11-2 to TRBJ1-2; TRBD1 is a possible D gene (6 bases). The V gene lost 5 bases and the J gene lost 3 bases, with 16 bases spanning the gap. This CDR3 has 15 amino acids. Per the germline V gene, CDR1 is SGHAT and CDR2 is FQNNGV. The CDR3 DNA reads TGTGCCAGCAGCGAACAAAGCTGGACAGACTATGGCTACACCTTC. It codes for CASSEQSWTDYGYTF. Together with reference TRBV11-2 and TRBJ1-2, the CDR3 gives the full variable domain: EAGVAQSPRYKIIEKRQSVAFWCNPISGHATLYWYQQILGQGPKLLIQFQNNGVVDDSQLPKDRFSAERLKGVDSTLKIQPAKLEDSAVYLCASSEQSWTDYGYTFGSGTRLTVV.

J is TRBJ1-2 and V is TRBV27; D remains unclear. The CDR3 length is 15 residues. Germline V CDR1 and CDR2: MNHEY, SMNVEV (reference sequence). Deletions cut 4 bases from V and 0 bases from J, with 12 bases between. This CDR3 reads CASSYSRRTNYGYTF. As DNA, the CDR3 is TGTGCCAGCAGTTATTCTAGGAGGACTAACTATGGCTACACCTTC.

V gene TRBV28 combines with J gene TRBJ1-2; TRBD1 matches 8 bases. V shed 3 bases and J 7 bases; nucleotides not matched to a gene: 4. This CDR3 is 13 amino acids long. The V gene's germline CDR1 is MDHEN and CDR2 SYDVKM. This CDR3 reads CASSFRDRRGYTF. The CDR3 DNA follows: TGTGCCAGCAGTTTCCGGGACAGGCGTGGCTACACCTTC.

The rearrangement links TRBV7-9 to TRBJ1-2; no reliable D call. In germline, CDR1 is SEHNR, CDR2 FQNEAQ (reference sequence). V dropped 2 bases and J dropped 7 bases, with 5 bases sitting between them. The CDR3 is made up of 11 amino acids. The CDR3 DNA is TGTGCCAGCAGCTTATATGGTGGCTACACCTTC. This encodes CASSLYGGYTF.

This clone was recorded only once. The chain employs TRBV6-1 and TRBJ2-3; possibly TRBD1 or TRBD2 for D (6 bases each). The germline V gene encodes CDR1 MNHNS and CDR2 SASEGT. The CDR3 extends over 17 amino acids. Trimming left V 0 bases short and J 8 bases short, with 21 bases between. The CDR3 DNA reads TGTGCCAGCAGTGAAGCGCCGTTCTGGGGGGCGCCGGGTACGCAGTATTTT. Protein product: CASSEAPFWGAPGTQYF.